This T cell receptor beta chain was captured in a study of neurological immune-mediated disorders. 5'RACE with 10-nucleotide random UMIs produced the cDNA. A single run covered 15-18 subjects with over 190 million TCR-beta sequences. TCRdb called the 5' RACE reads again in MiXCR, with one record for every CDR3 protein. Of about 24,000 distinct CDR3 sequences in the sample, less than 15% were seen once. The time point denotes: technical triplicate 1. This clonotype was counted ten times or more. The CDR3 runs 15 residues. V shed 3 bases and J 5 bases; nucleotides not matched to a gene: 9. Germline loops: CDR1 PRHDT, CDR2 FYEKMQ (reference sequence).

V gene TRBV13 combines with J gene TRBJ1-1; 7 bases are a match to TRBD1. The clonotype was recovered from a female donor with HTLV-1-associated myelopathy (HAM/TSP). The material sequenced was CD4+ T cells from blood. The CDR3 DNA sequence: TGTGCCAGCAGCTTCGTTGGCAGGGGGAGAACTGAAGCTTTCTTT. Its protein is CASSFVGRGRTEAFF.